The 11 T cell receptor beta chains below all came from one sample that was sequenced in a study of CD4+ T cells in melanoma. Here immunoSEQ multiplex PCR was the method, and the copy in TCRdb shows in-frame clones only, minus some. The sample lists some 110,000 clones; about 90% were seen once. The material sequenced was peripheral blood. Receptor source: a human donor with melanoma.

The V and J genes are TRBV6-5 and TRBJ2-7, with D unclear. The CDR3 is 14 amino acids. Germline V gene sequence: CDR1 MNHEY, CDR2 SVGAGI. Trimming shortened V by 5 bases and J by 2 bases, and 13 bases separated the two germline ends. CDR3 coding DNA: TGTGCCAGCAGTATATCAGGAATCACCTACGAGCAGTACTTC. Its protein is CASSISGITYEQYF.

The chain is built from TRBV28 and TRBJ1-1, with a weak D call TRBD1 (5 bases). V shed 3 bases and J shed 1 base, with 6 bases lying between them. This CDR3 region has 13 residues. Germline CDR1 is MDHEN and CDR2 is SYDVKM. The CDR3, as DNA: TGTGCCAGCAGTTTGACAGAGAACACTGAAGCTTTCTTT. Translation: CASSLTENTEAFF. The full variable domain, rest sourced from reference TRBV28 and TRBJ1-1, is DVKVTQSSRYLVKRTGEKVFLECVQDMDHENMFWYRQDPGLGLRLIYFSYDVKMKEKGDIPEGYSVSREKKERFSLILESASTNQTSMYLCASSLTENTEAFFGQGTRLTVV.

CDR3 coding DNA: TGTGCCAGCACCGCTAAAGCGTCCAACCAGGGTACGCAGTATTTT. The encoded protein is CASTAKASNQGTQYF. The V call is TRBV7-2, the J call TRBJ2-3; maybe TRBD1 (5 bases). V lost 7 bases to trimming and J lost 8 bases, with 22 bases between them. The CDR3 loop spans 15 amino acids. The germline V gene has CDR1 SGHTA and CDR2 FQGNSA.

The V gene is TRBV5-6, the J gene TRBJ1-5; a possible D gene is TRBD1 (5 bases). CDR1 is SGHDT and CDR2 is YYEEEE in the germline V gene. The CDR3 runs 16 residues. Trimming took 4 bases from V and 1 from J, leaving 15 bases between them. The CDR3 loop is CASSVTGPISNQPQHF. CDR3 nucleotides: TGTGCCAGCAGCGTGACGGGGCCTATAAGCAATCAGCCCCAGCATTTT. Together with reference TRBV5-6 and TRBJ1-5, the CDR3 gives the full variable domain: DAGVTQSPTHLIKTRGQQVTLRCSPKSGHDTVSWYQQALGQGPQFIFQYYEEEERQRGNFPDRFSGHQFPNYSSELNVNALLLGDSALYLCASSVTGPISNQPQHFGDGTRLSIL.

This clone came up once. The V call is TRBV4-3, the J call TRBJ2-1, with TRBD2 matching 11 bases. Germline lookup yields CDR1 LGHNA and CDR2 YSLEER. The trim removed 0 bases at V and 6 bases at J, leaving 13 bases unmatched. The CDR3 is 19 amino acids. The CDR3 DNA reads TGCGCCAGCAGCCAAGATAGGCTAGCGGGAGGACTAACTTTCAATGAGCAGTTCTTC. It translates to CASSQDRLAGGLTFNEQFF.

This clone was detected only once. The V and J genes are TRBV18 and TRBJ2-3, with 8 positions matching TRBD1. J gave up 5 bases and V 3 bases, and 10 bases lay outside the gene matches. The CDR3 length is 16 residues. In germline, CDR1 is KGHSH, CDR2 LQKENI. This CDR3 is CASSPDGTGIKDTQYF. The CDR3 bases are TGTGCCAGCTCACCGGATGGGACAGGCATAAAAGATACGCAGTATTTT.

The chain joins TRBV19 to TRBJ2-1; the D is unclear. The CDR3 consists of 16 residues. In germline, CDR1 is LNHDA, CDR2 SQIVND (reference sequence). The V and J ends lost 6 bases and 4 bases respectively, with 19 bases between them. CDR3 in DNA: TGTGCCAGTAGGGGCAGGTCAGTTGGCTTTTACAATGAGCAGTTCTTC. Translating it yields CASRGRSVGFYNEQFF.

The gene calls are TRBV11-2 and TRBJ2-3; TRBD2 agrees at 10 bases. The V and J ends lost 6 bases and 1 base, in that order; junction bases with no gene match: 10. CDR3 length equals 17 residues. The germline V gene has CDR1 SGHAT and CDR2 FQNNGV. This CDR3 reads CASRFLVGTSGTDTQYF. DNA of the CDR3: TGTGCCAGCAGGTTCTTGGTCGGGACTAGCGGCACAGATACGCAGTATTTT. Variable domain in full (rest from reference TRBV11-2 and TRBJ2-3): EAGVAQSPRYKIIEKRQSVAFWCNPISGHATLYWYQQILGQGPKLLIQFQNNGVVDDSQLPKDRFSAERLKGVDSTLKIQPAKLEDSAVYLCASRFLVGTSGTDTQYFGPGTRLTVL.

The CDR3 DNA is TGTGCCAGCAGCCTCGGCGGGGGACAGACCCAGTACTTC. Amino acid sequence: CASSLGGGQTQYF. V usage is TRBV6-1 and J usage is TRBJ2-5; 7 bases line up with TRBD2. Germline trimming cut 6 bases from V and 6 bases from J; bases unmatched to any gene: 7. The CDR3 is 13 residues long. CDR1 is MNHNS and CDR2 is SASEGT in the germline V gene.

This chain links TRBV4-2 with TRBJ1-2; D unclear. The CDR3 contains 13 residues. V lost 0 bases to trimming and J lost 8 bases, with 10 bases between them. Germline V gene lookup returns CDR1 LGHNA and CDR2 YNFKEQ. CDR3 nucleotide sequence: TGTGCCAGCAGCCAAGAGGTTACCGGGGGCTACACCTTC. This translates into CASSQEVTGGYTF.

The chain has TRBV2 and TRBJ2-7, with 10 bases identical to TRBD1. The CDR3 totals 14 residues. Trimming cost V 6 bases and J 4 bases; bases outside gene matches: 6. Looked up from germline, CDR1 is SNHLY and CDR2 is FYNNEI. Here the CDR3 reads CASRTGTGVYEQYF. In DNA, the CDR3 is TGTGCCAGCAGGACCGGGACAGGGGTTTACGAGCAGTACTTC.